The clone carrying this TCR beta chain was detected a few times. What it binds is unknown. There are 14 residues in the CDR3. Germline CDR1 is MGHRA and CDR2 is YSYEKL. V dropped 0 bases and J dropped 11 bases, with 13 bases sitting between them. This specimen comes from a study of post-analysis software for immune sequencing data. Overall study context: The disease courses spanned relapsing-remitting, secondary progressive and progressive-relapsing forms of multiple sclerosis. The study's findings and limits: The study found TRBV5-6, TRBV5-1 and TRBV20-1 among about five TRBV segments more frequent in patients than controls. Diversity measured as normalized Chao1 was significantly lower in multiple sclerosis patients than in controls. Same-batch preparations were strongly co-clustered by F measure.

Tagging with unique molecular identifiers was a feature of the TCR beta cDNA libraries. Researchers reported around 510,000 cDNA molecules coming from around 1 to 9.1 million T cells. TCRdb passed the PCR reads through MiXCR, listing each CDR3 protein once. The sample yields roughly 540,000 distinct CDR3 sequences, 30% to 40% seen once. The source of this sequence is a girl aged 2-17 years with multiple sclerosis. The sequencing input was blood. The chain employs TRBV4-1 and TRBJ1-4, with D perhaps matching TRBD1 (5 bases). The CDR3 is CASSQESRRVKLFF. Here the CDR3 DNA reads TGCGCCAGCAGCCAAGAAAGCCGCAGGGTTAAACTGTTTTTT.